The entry that follows covers one T cell receptor beta chain sequence. What it binds is not known. The sample originates from a study of T cell responses to AZD1222 COVID-19 vaccine. The study's findings and limits: Baseline antibody screening turned up just six seropositive AZD1222 recipients.

Germline values: CDR1 KGHSH, CDR2 LQKENI. V was shortened by 2 bases and J by 4 bases, with 15 bases between the two germline ends. This CDR3 comprises 15 residues. Produced via immunoSEQ multiplex PCR; TCRdb's table is partial and in-frame only. The table includes approximately 150,000 clones, approximately 86% detected once. V usage is TRBV18 and J usage is TRBJ2-7, with D perhaps being TRBD1 or TRBD2 (5 bases each). The sequence derives from an adult who received the AZD1222 COVID-19 vaccine. The source material was peripheral blood, sampled 28 days after the second AZD1222 dose. The chain's CDR3 is CASSPSSGTLYEQYF. The CDR3 region has the DNA TGTGCCAGCTCACCAAGCTCCGGGACCTTATACGAGCAGTACTTC.